This T cell receptor (beta chain) is drawn from a study of T-cell memory formation after mild COVID-19. Study background: TCR clusters were largely donor specific.

TCRdb used MiXCR to reprocess the 5' RACE reads, holding one entry per CDR3 protein. The table lists about 14,000 distinct CDR3 sequences, 9.5% to 15% of them singletons. Study findings and constraints: Day 15 to 85 contracting clones showed balanced CD4/CD8; day 15 to 37 expanders favored CD4+. Some clones that responded turned up in pre-infection memory, which suggests that cross-reactive memory joined in.

This clonotype has ten or more counts. The antigen remains unidentified. Between the trimmed V and J ends, which lost 1 base and 4 bases, there was a span of 7 bases. The CDR3 sequence is 13 residues long. Germline-derived CDR1 and CDR2 are SGHVS and FQNEAQ. Sample: PBMCs or a T cell subset sorted from them (not recorded which). The rearrangement uses TRBV7-8 and TRBJ1-1; the D is unclear. This sequence originates from an adult woman who had mild COVID-19 (a few samples of this study predate the infection). Cell type and time point are not known. As DNA, the CDR3 is TGTGCCAGCAGCTTAGTGCAAGGCACTGAAGCTTTCTTT. Its protein product is CASSLVQGTEAFF.